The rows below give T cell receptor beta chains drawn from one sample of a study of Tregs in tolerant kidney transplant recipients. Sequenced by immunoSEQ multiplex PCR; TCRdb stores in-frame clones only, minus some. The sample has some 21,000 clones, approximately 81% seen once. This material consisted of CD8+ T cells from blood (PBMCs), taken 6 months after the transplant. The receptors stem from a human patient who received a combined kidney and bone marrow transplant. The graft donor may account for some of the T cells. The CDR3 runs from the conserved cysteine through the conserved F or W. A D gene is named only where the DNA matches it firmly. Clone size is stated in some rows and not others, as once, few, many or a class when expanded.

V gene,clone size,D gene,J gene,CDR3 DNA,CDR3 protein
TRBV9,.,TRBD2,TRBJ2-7,TGTGCCAGCAGCCTAGGGACTAGCGGGACCTACGAGCAGTACTTC,CASSLGTSGTYEQYF
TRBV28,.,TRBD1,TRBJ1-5,TGTGCCAGCGAATGGGGACAGAACTACCAGCCCCAGCATTTT,CASEWGQNYQPQHF
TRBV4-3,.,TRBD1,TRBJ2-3,TGCGCCAGCAGCCAAGCTACCAGGGGGACAGATACGCAGTATTTT,CASSQATRGTDTQYF
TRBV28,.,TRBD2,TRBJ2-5,TGTGCCAGCAGCCTCCTATGGGGGGGAGTACAAGAGACCCAGTACTTC,CASSLLWGGVQETQYF
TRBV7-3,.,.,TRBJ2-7,TGTGCCAGCAGCCCCTTTGGCGGTAGCTACGAGCAGTACTTC,CASSPFGGSYEQYF
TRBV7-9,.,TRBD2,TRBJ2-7,TGTGCCAGCAGTTATAGCGGGAATAACTACGAGCAGTACTTC,CASSYSGNNYEQYF
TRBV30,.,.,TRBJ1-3,TGTGCCTGTCTTGCCCTTGGGGAGGGGAGCTCTGGAAACACCATATATTTT,CACLALGEGSSGNTIYF
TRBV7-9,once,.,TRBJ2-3,TGTGCCAGCAGCCTAAAACCGGGACAACGCACAGATACGCAGTATTTT,CASSLKPGQRTDTQYF
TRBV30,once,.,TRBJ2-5,TGTGCCTGGAGTTCCCGGGACATACAAGAGACCCAGTACTTC,CAWSSRDIQETQYF
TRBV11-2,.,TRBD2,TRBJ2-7,TGTGCCAGCAGCTTAGAACCGGGACTAGCGACCTCCTACGAGCAGTACTTC,CASSLEPGLATSYEQYF
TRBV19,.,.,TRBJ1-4,TGTGCCAGTAGTCTGACTCCAGGGACTAATGAAAAACTGTTTTTT,CASSLTPGTNEKLFF
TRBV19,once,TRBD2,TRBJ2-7,TGTGCCAGTAATCCTAGCGGGGCTTCCTCCTACGAGCAGTACTTC,CASNPSGASSYEQYF
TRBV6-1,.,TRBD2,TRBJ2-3,TGTGCCAGCAGTGGACTAGCGGGAGCAGATACGCAGTATTTT,CASSGLAGADTQYF
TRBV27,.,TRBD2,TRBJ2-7,TGTGCCAGCAGTTTATTGCCGGGACTAGCGGGGGACGAGCAGCACTTC,CASSLLPGLAGDEQHF
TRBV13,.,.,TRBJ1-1,TGTGCCAGCAGCTCAGGGGTGGGCAACACTGAAGCTTTCTTT,CASSSGVGNTEAFF
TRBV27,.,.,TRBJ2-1,TGTGCCAGCAGTTATGGGCCCTCTGGAGAGCAGTTCTTC,CASSYGPSGEQFF
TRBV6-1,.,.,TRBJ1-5,TGTGCCAGCAGTGAGGCAGGGGATCAGCCCCAGCATTTT,CASSEAGDQPQHF
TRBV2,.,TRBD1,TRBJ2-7,TGTGCCACCCAAAGTCCCGACAGGGGAACCGACGAGCAGTACTTC,CATQSPDRGTDEQYF
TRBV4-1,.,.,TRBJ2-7,TGCGCCAGCAGCCAAGACCAGGGGACCTACGAGCAGTACTTC,CASSQDQGTYEQYF
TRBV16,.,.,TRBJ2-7,TGTGCCAGCAGCCGTCTGGAAAGTTCAGGAACGTACGAGCAGTACTTC,CASSRLESSGTYEQYF
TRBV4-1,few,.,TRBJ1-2,TGCGCCAGCAGCCAGCTAGAGGGTTCAAGGGGCTACACCTTC,CASSQLEGSRGYTF
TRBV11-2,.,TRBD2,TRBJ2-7,TGTGCCAGCAGCTTTGGCTCTCTAGCGGGGGTCTTCTACGAGCAGTACTTC,CASSFGSLAGVFYEQYF
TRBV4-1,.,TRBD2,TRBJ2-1,TGCGCCAGCAGCCACCTTGGCCGGGGGGTTAACAATGAGCAGTTCTTC,CASSHLGRGVNNEQFF
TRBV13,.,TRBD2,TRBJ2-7,TGTGCCAGCAGCGCCCGACTAGCGGGGGGTTACGAGCAGTACTTC,CASSARLAGGYEQYF
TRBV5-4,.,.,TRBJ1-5,TGTGCCAGCAGAAATGAGAATCAGCCCCAGCATTTT,CASRNENQPQHF
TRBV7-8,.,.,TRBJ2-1,TGTGCCAGCAGCTTAGATCCAGGGGACTACAATGAGCAGTTCTTC,CASSLDPGDYNEQFF
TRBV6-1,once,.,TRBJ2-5,TGTGCCAGCAGTGAAGCCGGCGGATATGGGGAGACCCAGTACTTC,CASSEAGGYGETQYF
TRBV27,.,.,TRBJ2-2,TGTGCCAGCAGTCCACTGAACACCGGGGAGCTGTTTTTT,CASSPLNTGELFF
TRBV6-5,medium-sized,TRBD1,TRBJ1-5,TGTGCCAGCAGTGAGGACAGGGTCCTTCAGCCCCAGCATTTT,CASSEDRVLQPQHF
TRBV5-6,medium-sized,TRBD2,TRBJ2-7,TGTGCCAGCAGCTTGAGCGGGGGGATAGCCTACGAGCAGTACTTC,CASSLSGGIAYEQYF
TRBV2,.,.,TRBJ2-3,TGTGCCAGCAGCGACGCGGTAGGGGGCACAGATACGCAGTATTTT,CASSDAVGGTDTQYF
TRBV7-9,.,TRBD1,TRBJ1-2,TGTGCCAGCAGCCTCATAAGACAGGGTCTTGGCTACACCTTC,CASSLIRQGLGYTF
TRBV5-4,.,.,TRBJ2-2,TGTGCCAGCAGCTTAGCAATTGAGGCCGGGGAGCTGTTTTTT,CASSLAIEAGELFF
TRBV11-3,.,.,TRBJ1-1,TGTGCCAGCAGCATCGGGGGGATCGCTGAAGCTTTCTTT,CASSIGGIAEAFF
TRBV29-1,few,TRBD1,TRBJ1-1,TGCAGCGTTATGGGTTTACAGGGGGTTCGCGGGATAAACACTGAAGCTTTCTTT,CSVMGLQGVRGINTEAFF
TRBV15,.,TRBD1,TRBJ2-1,TGTGCCACCAGCAGGGGGGGGACAGGGCCTTACAATGAGCAGTTCTTC,CATSRGGTGPYNEQFF
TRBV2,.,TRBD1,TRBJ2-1,TGTGCCAGCAGTGTGGGGACAGGGTATGAGCAGTTCTTC,CASSVGTGYEQFF
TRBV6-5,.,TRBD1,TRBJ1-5,TGTGCCAGCAGTTCCGGGACAGGAAATCAGCCCCAGCATTTT,CASSSGTGNQPQHF
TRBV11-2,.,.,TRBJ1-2,TGTGCCAGCAGCCCCGACAGCTTCGCCTATAACTATGGCTACACCTTC,CASSPDSFAYNYGYTF
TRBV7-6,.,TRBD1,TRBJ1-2,TGTGCCAGCAGCTCACAACCAACGACAGGGCCTAACTATGGCTACACCTTC,CASSSQPTTGPNYGYTF
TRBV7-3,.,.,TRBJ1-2,TGTGCCAGCAGCTCCTTCTCGGGGGGCGCCTATGGCTACACCTTC,CASSSFSGGAYGYTF
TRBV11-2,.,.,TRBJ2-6,TGTGCCAGCAGCCCCGGACGGATGGGACTGGGGGCCAACGTCCTGACTTTC,CASSPGRMGLGANVLTF
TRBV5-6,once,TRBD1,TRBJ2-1,TGTGCCAGCAGTCAGGGGGTAAGCTCCTACAATGAGCAGTTCTTC,CASSQGVSSYNEQFF
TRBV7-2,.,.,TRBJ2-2,TGTGCCAGCAACCTAATATGGACCGGGGAGCTGTTTTTT,CASNLIWTGELFF
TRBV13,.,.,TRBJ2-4,TGTGCCAGCAGCTCCCAATTGTTAGCCAAAAACATTCAGTACTTC,CASSSQLLAKNIQYF
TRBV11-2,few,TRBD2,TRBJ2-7,TGTGCCAGCAGTCGGGGACTAGCGGCTTCCTACGAGCAGTACTTC,CASSRGLAASYEQYF
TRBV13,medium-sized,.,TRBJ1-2,TGTGCCAGCAGCTTAGATACCCCAGGGGATAGTGGCTACACCTTC,CASSLDTPGDSGYTF
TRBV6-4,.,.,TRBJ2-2,TGTGCCAGCCGAGGGGGGGCAGATACCGGGGAGCTGTTTTTT,CASRGGADTGELFF
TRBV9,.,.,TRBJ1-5,TGTGCCAGCAGCGTAGGTTCAGGGGCGCGGCCCCAGCATTTT,CASSVGSGARPQHF